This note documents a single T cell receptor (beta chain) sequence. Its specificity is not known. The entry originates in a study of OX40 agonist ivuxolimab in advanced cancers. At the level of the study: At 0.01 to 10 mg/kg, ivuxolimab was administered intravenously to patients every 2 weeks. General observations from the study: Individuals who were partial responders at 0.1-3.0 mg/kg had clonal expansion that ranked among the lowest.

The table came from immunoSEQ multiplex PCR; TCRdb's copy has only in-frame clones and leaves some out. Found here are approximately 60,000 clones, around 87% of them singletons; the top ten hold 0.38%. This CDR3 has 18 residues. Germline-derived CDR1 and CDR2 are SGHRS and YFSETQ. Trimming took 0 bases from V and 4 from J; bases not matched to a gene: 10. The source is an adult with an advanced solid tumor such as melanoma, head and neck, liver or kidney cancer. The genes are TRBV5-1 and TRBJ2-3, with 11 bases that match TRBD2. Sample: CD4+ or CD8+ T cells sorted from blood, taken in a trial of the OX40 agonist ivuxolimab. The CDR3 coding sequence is TGCGCCAGCAGCTTGGTTTCACTAGCGGGGGCCAGGGCAGATACGCAGTATTTT. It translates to CASSLVSLAGARADTQYF.